This TCR beta chain came from a study of T cell responses to AZD1222 COVID-19 vaccine. Whole-study results and caveats: The breadth and depth of Spike-specific TCRs increased once two AZD1222 doses had been given. Repertoires were obtained only post-peak T cell response.

A note on this clone: Its antigen is undetermined.

Data came from immunoSEQ multiplex PCR; TCRdb stores just in-frame clones and leaves some out. In the table there are about 180,000 clones, roughly 92% of which are singletons. Trimming took off 3 bases at V and 2 bases at J, with 8 bases between the two ends. This CDR3 region has 14 residues. The germline CDR1 and CDR2 sequences are LGHDT and YNNKEL (reference sequence). The chain uses TRBV3-1 (or the pseudogene TRBV3-2) and TRBJ1-5, with D unclear. This TCR derives from an adult in good health. Sequenced here: peripheral blood, sampled on day 0 of AZD1222 vaccination. The CDR3 DNA is TGTGCCAGCAGCCAGGGGAGGGGCAATCAGCCCCAGCATTTT. Translation gives CASSQGRGNQPQHF.